The following is a T cell receptor beta chain sequence with its context. Its antigen is unidentified. This sample was included in a study of T cells in severe cutaneous drug reactions. This CDR3 contains 15 residues. Germline V CDR1 and CDR2: SGHAT, FQNNGV. Carbamazepine had induced Stevens-Johnson syndrome or toxic epidermal necrolysis in the sequenced donors. The iRepertoire multiplex PCR system with TCR subtype-specific primers built both bulk and single-cell libraries. TCRdb re-called the multiplex PCR reads and gives one entry per CDR3 protein, without DNA. The sample totals over 20,000 distinct CDR3 sequences; its top ten clones hold 7.5%. Points from the study as a whole: Blister cells averaged around 32% and PBMC about 4.9% TRBV12-4 in carbamazepine-induced Stevens-Johnson syndrome or toxic epidermal necrolysis patients.

The J gene is TRBJ2-5, the V gene TRBV11-2; as DNA is missing, the TRBD1 call by TCRdb cannot be tested. This TCR derives from a human donor with toxic epidermal necrolysis, a severe cutaneous drug reaction. Sequenced sample: PBMCs. This CDR3 reads CASRSVDRSQETQYF.